The present TCR beta chain was sequenced within a study of human T cells and chemical hapten exposure. Study overall: Sensitization was performed using 2% DPC on a roughly 2 cm by roughly 2 cm upper inner arm skin site. The study lasted roughly 26 weeks, and patients were dosed weekly with diphenylcyclopropenone on the scalp throughout. Slight differences in pooled library volume were the main source of varying TCR yields across samples. Study-level findings and limits: Large CDR3 similarity clusters arose significantly more often from expanded TCRs than from controls.

The CDR3 is 15 residues long. V dropped 0 bases and J dropped 9 bases, with 15 bases sitting between them. Germline lookup yields CDR1 MGHRA and CDR2 YSYEKL. Via MiXCR, TCRdb re-called the RACE reads, giving one row per CDR3 protein. The sample gives a few hundred thousand distinct CDR3 sequences, about 6.3% of which show up once; around 5.6% is in the top ten. This clonotype occurred a few times. Its antigen is unknown. As to time point: patch test 2, 6 weeks after DPC sensitization. Treatment meaning: therapeutic diphenylcyclopropenone sensitization with weekly scalp DPC. The sample in question was whole blood, obtained in connection with sensitization to the hapten diphenylcyclopropenone (DPC). The receptor was derived from a woman between 18 and 29 years old with alopecia areata. Some clones in this sample may be carry-over from other donors' samples. The chain recombines TRBV4-1 with TRBJ2-1; tentative D call: TRBD2 (6 bases). CDR3 protein: CASSQETAGPAEQFF. The CDR3 bases are TGCGCCAGCAGCCAAGAAACGGCGGGGCCTGCTGAGCAGTTCTTC.